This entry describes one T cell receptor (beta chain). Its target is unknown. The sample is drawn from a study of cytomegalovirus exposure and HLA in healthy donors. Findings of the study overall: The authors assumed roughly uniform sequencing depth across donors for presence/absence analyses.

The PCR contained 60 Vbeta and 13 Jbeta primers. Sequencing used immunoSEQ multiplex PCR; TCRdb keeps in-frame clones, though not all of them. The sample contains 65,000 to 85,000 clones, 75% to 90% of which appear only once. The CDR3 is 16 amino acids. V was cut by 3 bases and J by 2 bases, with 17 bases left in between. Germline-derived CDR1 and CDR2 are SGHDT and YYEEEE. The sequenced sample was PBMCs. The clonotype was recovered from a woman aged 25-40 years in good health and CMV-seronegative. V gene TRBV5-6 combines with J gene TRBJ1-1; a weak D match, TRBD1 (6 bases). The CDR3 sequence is CASSWASDRKNTEAFF. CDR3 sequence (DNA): TGTGCCAGCAGCTGGGCCTCGGACAGAAAAAACACTGAAGCTTTCTTT.